This TCR beta chain comes out of a study of regulatory T cells in long-lasting Graves disease. Losses at the gene ends were 3 bases for V and 7 bases for J; bases not matched to a gene: 5. There are 15 residues in the CDR3. The V gene's germline CDR1 is KGHSH and CDR2 LQKENI. Whole-study results and caveats: Relative to new patients (approximately 1,000), persistent patients exhibited greater sharing of public clonotypes (approximately 2,700).

Time point indicated: persistent/refractory GD, antithyroid drugs over 5 years with positive TRAb. Generation of the TCR library employed RNA extracted from PBMCs. Diagnosis followed American Thyroid Association guidelines for Graves' disease. This clonotype was detected only a few times. Its antigen is as yet unknown. Combining iRepertoire HTBI primers with Arm-PCR of CDR3 regions, the authors built TCR beta libraries. Authors' data handling: From all samples, identification returned 14 TRBJ and 60 or so TRBV segments. MiXCR, applied by TCRdb to the multiplex PCR reads, yields one record per CDR3 protein. The V and J calls reflect TCRdb's pipeline rather than the authors' work. The sample yields about 460,000 distinct CDR3 sequences, around a fifth seen once.

The chain carries TRBV18 and TRBJ1-4, with 10 bases fitting TRBD1. The sample was peripheral blood mononuclear cells (PBMCs), taken when the disease was refractory, from a patient treated with antithyroid drugs. The receptor's source is a female donor with Graves disease. CDR3 region: CASSPGQGVGEKLFF. For the CDR3, the DNA is TGTGCCAGCTCACCCGGACAGGGGGTCGGTGAAAAACTGTTTTTT.